One and the same sample provided the 24 T cell receptor beta chains below, sequenced in a study of blood T cell repertoires in COVID-19. Profiling relied on immunoSEQ multiplex PCR, and the TCRdb table lists in-frame clones only, not all of them. The sample shows roughly 76,000 clones, roughly 87% of them seen only once. Sequenced: peripheral blood. The receptors were gathered from a man aged 25 to 40 with acute or convalescent COVID-19.

This clone has just one count. This rearrangement joins TRBV5-5 to TRBJ2-7; D possibly corresponds to TRBD1 (6 bases). There are 16 residues in the CDR3. Trimming shortened V by 2 bases and J by 2 bases, and 17 bases separated the two germline ends. Germline V gene lookup returns CDR1 SGHKS and CDR2 YYEKEE (reference sequence). The DNA of the CDR3 is TGTGCCAGCAGCTTCCGGACCAGGGGATCTCCCTACGAGCAGTACTTC. It specifies CASSFRTRGSPYEQYF.

This clone was seen just once. This chain joins TRBV10-2 and TRBJ1-6; TRBD1 might be the D (6 bases). The ends were cut back, 6 bases at V and 4 bases at J, with 10 bases in the middle. Germline CDR1 WSHSY, CDR2 SAAADI. This CDR3 is 14 amino acids long. The DNA for the CDR3 is TGCGCCAGCAGACAGGGCCGATATAATTCACCCCTCCACTTT. The encoded protein is CASRQGRYNSPLHF.

In this sample, this clone turned up a few times. This chain connects TRBV18 to TRBJ2-2; D ambiguous. Germline V gene data show CDR1 as KGHSH and CDR2 as LQKENI. The CDR3 consists of 13 residues. V dropped 5 bases and J dropped 5 bases, with 9 bases sitting between them. CDR3 region: CASSSTTTGELFF. The CDR3 DNA reads as TGTGCCAGCTCATCCACAACGACCGGGGAGCTGTTTTTT. Together with reference TRBV18 and TRBJ2-2, the CDR3 gives the full variable domain: NAGVMQNPRHLVRRRGQEARLRCSPMKGHSHVYWYRQLPEEGLKFMVYLQKENIIDESGMPKERFSAEFPKEGPSILRIQQVVRGDSAAYFCASSSTTTGELFFGEGSRLTVL.

CDR3 loop: CASTYFEGSYNEQFF. In DNA, the CDR3 is TGCGCCAGCACGTACTTCGAGGGCTCCTACAATGAGCAGTTCTTC. V gene TRBV5-1 combines with J gene TRBJ2-1; weak D call: TRBD2 (5 bases). The V end lost 6 bases, the J end lost 0 bases, and 13 bases lay between the germline ends. Per germline, CDR1 SGHRS and CDR2 YFSETQ. The CDR3 loop spans 15 amino acids. Based on the CDR3 plus reference TRBV5-1 and TRBJ2-1, the full variable domain is KAGVTQTPRYLIKTRGQQVTLSCSPISGHRSVSWYQQTPGQGLQFLFEYFSETQRNKGNFPGRFSGRQFSNSRSEMNVSTLELGDSALYLCASTYFEGSYNEQFFGPGTRLTVL.

The chain carries TRBV15 and TRBJ1-2; D gene uncertain. Trimming took off 3 bases at V and 7 bases at J, with 12 bases between the two ends. The CDR3 runs to 13 residues. CDR1 and CDR2 (germline): LNHNV, YYDKDF (reference sequence). The CDR3 sequence: CATSSRGSGGYTF. The CDR3 coding sequence is TGTGCCACCAGCAGTCGGGGTTCGGGTGGCTACACCTTC.

V usage is TRBV20-1 and J usage is TRBJ2-5; D is undetermined. The CDR3 loop spans 11 amino acids. The V gene lost 0 bases and the J gene lost 5 bases, with 4 bases spanning the gap. CDR1 is DFQATT, CDR2 SNEGSKA, per germline (reference sequence). The CDR3 bases are TGCAGTGCTAGAGAACTGGAGACCCAGTACTTC. Translation gives CSARELETQYF.

V gene TRBV5-1 combines with J gene TRBJ1-1, with 7 bases identical to TRBD1. After removal of 2 bases from V and 4 bases from J, the junction contained 8 bases not matched to a gene. This CDR3 has 15 amino acids. Germline CDR1 reads SGHRS; CDR2 reads YFSETQ. The CDR3 sequence is CASSFSGGKGTEAFF. CDR3 DNA sequence: TGCGCCAGCAGCTTCTCAGGGGGTAAGGGCACTGAAGCTTTCTTT. Based on the CDR3 plus reference TRBV5-1 and TRBJ1-1, the full variable domain is KAGVTQTPRYLIKTRGQQVTLSCSPISGHRSVSWYQQTPGQGLQFLFEYFSETQRNKGNFPGRFSGRQFSNSRSEMNVSTLELGDSALYLCASSFSGGKGTEAFFGQGTRLTVV.

This clone was detected a few times. This rearrangement joins TRBV12-3 or TRBV12-4 to TRBJ2-1; D remains unclear. V lost 2 bases to trimming and J lost 7 bases, with 6 bases between them. This CDR3 has 12 residues. DNA of the CDR3: TGTGCCAGCAGTTTATTCGGGAATGAGCAGTTCTTC. Its translation: CASSLFGNEQFF.

In its sample, this clone was seen once. The gene calls are TRBV9 and TRBJ2-5, with 7 bases identical to TRBD1. This CDR3 is 16 amino acids long. Germline CDR1 SGDLS, CDR2 YYNGEE. V trimming: 3 bases; J trimming: 3 bases; junction bases outside the gene matches: 11. The CDR3 DNA sequence: TGTGCCAGCAGCGCGACCCATGGGACAGATGAAGAGACCCAGTACTTC. This sequence encodes CASSATHGTDEETQYF.

This clone was counted once. The chain combines TRBV3-1 (or the pseudogene TRBV3-2) with TRBJ2-7; 8 positions agree with TRBD2. Germline V lookup: CDR1 LGHDT, CDR2 YNNKEL (reference sequence). This CDR3 is 14 amino acids long. V gave up 2 bases and J gave up 4 bases; unmatched junction bases: 4. In nucleotides, the CDR3 is TGTGCCAGCAGCCAACGTAGCGGGGTGTACGAGCAGTACTTC. Translation: CASSQRSGVYEQYF.

This sequence joins TRBV7-8 and TRBJ1-1; no clear D. Germline lookup yields CDR1 SGHVS and CDR2 FQNEAQ. The CDR3 loop spans 13 amino acids. V was trimmed by 5 bases and J by 0 bases, leaving 7 bases between them. The CDR3 DNA is TGTGCCAGCAGCCGTACGGTGAACACTGAAGCTTTCTTT. Protein sequence: CASSRTVNTEAFF.

This clone showed up just once. The rearrangement joins TRBV4-2 to TRBJ2-7; 10 bases fit TRBD1. There are 15 residues in the CDR3. Germline V lookup: CDR1 LGHNA, CDR2 YNFKEQ. The J segment lost 7 bases and the V segment lost 1 base, leaving 7 bases of the junction unmatched. CDR3 loop: CASSQVGQGDVEQYF. The CDR3 DNA is TGTGCCAGCAGCCAAGTTGGACAGGGGGACGTAGAGCAGTACTTC.

A remark on this clone: This sample also contains other DNA sequences that code for the same CDR3. V and J are TRBV2 and TRBJ1-2; the match to TRBD1 covers 7 bases. J gave up 1 base and V 6 bases, and 2 bases lay outside the gene matches. The germline CDR1 and CDR2 sequences are SNHLY and FYNNEI. The CDR3 has 13 amino acids. This chain's CDR3 is CASSRDSNYGYTF. Written as DNA, the CDR3 is TGTGCCAGCAGCCGGGACAGTAACTATGGCTACACCTTC. Drawing the rest from reference TRBV2 and TRBJ1-2, the complete variable domain is EPEVTQTPSHQVTQMGQEVILRCVPISNHLYFYWYRQILGQKVEFLVSFYNNEISEKSEIFDDQFSVERPDGSNFTLKIRSTKLEDSAMYFCASSRDSNYGYTFGSGTRLTVV.

This rearrangement joins TRBV5-1 to TRBJ2-2, with 7 bases aligning to TRBD2. CDR3 length: 16 residues. Per the germline V gene, CDR1 is SGHRS and CDR2 is YFSETQ. V shed 4 bases, J shed 4 bases, and the junction held 10 bases outside the gene matches. In nucleotides, the CDR3 is TGCGCCAGCAGCGACCCGAAGACGGGAGGCACCGGGGAGCTGTTTTTT. This codes for CASSDPKTGGTGELFF.

This chain uses TRBV2 with TRBJ2-7; D is uncertain. Germline loops: CDR1 SNHLY, CDR2 FYNNEI. Trimming pared 3 bases from V and 5 bases from J, leaving 2 bases between. The CDR3 has 10 residues. CDR3 region: CASSDNEQYF. For the CDR3, the DNA is TGTGCCAGCAGTGATAACGAGCAGTACTTC. The variable domain in full, with the rest retrieved from reference TRBV2 and TRBJ2-7, is EPEVTQTPSHQVTQMGQEVILRCVPISNHLYFYWYRQILGQKVEFLVSFYNNEISEKSEIFDDQFSVERPDGSNFTLKIRSTKLEDSAMYFCASSDNEQYFGPGTRLTVT.

J is TRBJ1-3 and V is TRBV4-3, with D uncertain. The ends were cut back, 0 bases at V and 2 bases at J, with 8 bases in the middle. The length of the CDR3 is 15 residues. Germline assignment: CDR1 LGHNA and CDR2 YSLEER. As DNA, the CDR3 is TGCGCCAGCAGCCAAGATAGAACGGCTGGAAACACCATATATTTT. Amino acid sequence: CASSQDRTAGNTIYF.

The CDR3 protein is CATSRDRGAEKLFF. The CDR3 DNA reads as TGTGCCACCAGCAGAGATCGTGGGGCCGAAAAACTGTTTTTT. The chain couples TRBV15 to TRBJ1-4; D is perhaps TRBD1 (5 bases). The ends were cut back, 0 bases at V and 8 bases at J, with 10 bases in the middle. This CDR3 has 14 amino acids. Germline V gene sequence: CDR1 LNHNV, CDR2 YYDKDF (reference sequence).

The V and J genes are TRBV29-1 and TRBJ1-2, with TRBD1 as a possible D gene (5 bases). From germline, CDR1 is SQVTM and CDR2 ANQGSEA. This CDR3 is built from 11 residues. The CDR3 bases are TGCAGTGCCCGGGGGAAGGATGGCTACACCTTC. This translates into CSARGKDGYTF.

The chain is built from TRBV28 and TRBJ2-7; D perhaps matches TRBD1 (6 bases). V was shortened by 5 bases and J by 2 bases, with 22 bases between the two germline ends. The germline V gene has CDR1 MDHEN and CDR2 SYDVKM. This CDR3 comprises 17 residues. The CDR3 bases are TGTGCCAGCAGTCCCTGGCCGGGGAAGGGGACACCCTACGAGCAGTACTTC. It encodes CASSPWPGKGTPYEQYF.

CDR3 nucleotides: TGTGCCAGTAAAGCATCAGGGGGCGCGGAGTCCTACGAGCAGTACTTC. It codes for CASKASGGAESYEQYF. The chain combines TRBV19 with TRBJ2-7; TRBD1 matches 8 bases. Trimming took 7 bases from V and 1 from J; bases not matched to a gene: 12. The CDR3 is 16 amino acids. From germline, CDR1 is LNHDA and CDR2 SQIVND (reference sequence).

The chain joins TRBV28 to TRBJ2-1; D gene uncertain. Trimming took off 3 bases at V and 7 bases at J, with 7 bases between the two ends. This CDR3 spans 12 amino acids. Germline values: CDR1 MDHEN, CDR2 SYDVKM. This chain's CDR3 is CASSFPGNEQFF. The CDR3 DNA reads TGTGCCAGCAGTTTCCCGGGTAATGAGCAGTTCTTC. The full variable domain, in which reference TRBV28 and TRBJ2-1 provide the parts outside the CDR3, is DVKVTQSSRYLVKRTGEKVFLECVQDMDHENMFWYRQDPGLGLRLIYFSYDVKMKEKGDIPEGYSVSREKKERFSLILESASTNQTSMYLCASSFPGNEQFFGPGTRLTVL.

This clone appeared a few times. The chain joins TRBV11-2 to TRBJ2-7, with a tentative D call TRBD1 (6 bases). The V gene's germline CDR1 is SGHAT and CDR2 FQNNGV. This CDR3 is built from 13 residues. The V end lost 8 bases, the J end lost 4 bases, and 15 bases lay between the germline ends. CDR3 DNA: TGTGCCAGCGGCAGGGGCGTATTGTACGAGCAGTACTTC. Encoded protein: CASGRGVLYEQYF. Full variable domain (rest looked up from reference TRBV11-2 and TRBJ2-7): EAGVAQSPRYKIIEKRQSVAFWCNPISGHATLYWYQQILGQGPKLLIQFQNNGVVDDSQLPKDRFSAERLKGVDSTLKIQPAKLEDSAVYLCASGRGVLYEQYFGPGTRLTVT.

V and J are TRBV10-1 and TRBJ1-1; perhaps TRBD1 as D (6 bases). V was shortened by 8 bases and J by 0 bases, with 16 bases between the two germline ends. Germline CDR1 and CDR2: WNHNN and SYGVQD (reference sequence). The CDR3 spans 15 residues. This CDR3 is CASGGGLAMNTEAFF. For the CDR3, the DNA is TGCGCCAGCGGGGGGGGGCTAGCCATGAACACTGAAGCTTTCTTT.

The chain is built from TRBV18 and TRBJ2-7; the D gene is possibly TRBD1 (6 bases). Germline CDR1 reads KGHSH; CDR2 reads LQKENI. V was pared by 4 bases and J by 6 bases, with 13 bases between. This CDR3 is built from 13 residues. The CDR3 here is CASSQNRDSEQYF. Here the CDR3 DNA reads TGTGCCAGCTCACAAAACAGGGATTCCGAGCAGTACTTC.